Each of the 32 T cell receptor beta chains below was sequenced from the same sample in a study of OX40 agonist ivuxolimab in advanced cancers. The assay was immunoSEQ multiplex PCR, and TCRdb's table has in-frame clones only and misses some. The sample records roughly 87,000 clones, 92% being singletons. The sequencing used CD4+ or CD8+ T cells sorted from blood, collected in a trial of the OX40 agonist ivuxolimab. The origin of the receptors is an adult with an advanced solid tumor such as melanoma, head and neck, liver or kidney cancer.

In nucleotides, the CDR3 is TGTGCCAGCAGCCAAGAGCGGCAGAACCAAGAGACCCAGTACTTC. Translation: CASSQERQNQETQYF. This rearrangement joins TRBV4-2 to TRBJ2-5; no clear D. V lost 0 bases, J lost 0 bases, and 8 bases lay in between. Looked up from germline, CDR1 is LGHNA and CDR2 is YNFKEQ. CDR3 size: 15 residues.

V gene TRBV7-6 combines with J gene TRBJ2-2; D gene uncertain. Trimming took off 3 bases at V and 1 base at J, with 12 bases between the two ends. Germline V gives CDR1 SGHVS, CDR2 FNYEAQ. The CDR3 spans 16 residues. The CDR3 region has the DNA TGTGCCAGCAGCTTCGGGCCCTCAGGGAACACCGGGGAGCTGTTTTTT. It yields the protein CASSFGPSGNTGELFF.

This rearrangement joins TRBV6-6 to TRBJ2-7; D is ambiguous. CDR3 length: 13 amino acids. V lost 0 bases and J 4 bases, leaving 7 bases between the germline ends. Germline CDR1 MNHNY, CDR2 SVGAGI (reference sequence). DNA of the CDR3: TGTGCCAGCAGTTACTCTAATCATTACGAGCAGTACTTC. Amino acid sequence: CASSYSNHYEQYF.

The chain recombines TRBV7-6 with TRBJ2-3; no reliable D call. V was trimmed by 2 bases and J by 0 bases, leaving 9 bases between them. Germline V gives CDR1 SGHVS, CDR2 FNYEAQ. The CDR3 has 15 amino acids. The CDR3 loop reads CASSLKVASTDTQYF. CDR3 nucleotides: TGTGCCAGCAGCTTAAAAGTGGCAAGCACAGATACGCAGTATTTT.

This chain uses TRBV7-9 with TRBJ2-7; 8 positions agree with TRBD1. Trimming removed 5 bases from V and 2 bases from J; junction bases left unmatched: 5. CDR1 and CDR2 from the germline V gene are SEHNR and FQNEAQ (reference sequence). The CDR3 is 14 residues long. CDR3 nucleotides: TGTGCCAGCAGCGATCTGGACAGGGCCTACGAGCAGTACTTC. It is translated as CASSDLDRAYEQYF.

The chain employs TRBV9 and TRBJ2-5; no definite D call. The V gene's germline CDR1 is SGDLS and CDR2 YYNGEE. Trimming took 4 bases from V and 2 from J, leaving 12 bases between them. There are 14 residues in the CDR3. This chain's CDR3 is CASSSDGLQETQYF. In DNA, the CDR3 is TGTGCCAGCAGCTCCGACGGATTACAAGAGACCCAGTACTTC.

This rearrangement joins TRBV13 to TRBJ2-7; 9 bases align to TRBD2. The V gene end was trimmed by 1 base and the J gene end by 0 bases; junction bases not matched to a gene: 4. CDR1 is PRHDT, CDR2 FYEKMQ, per germline (reference sequence). This CDR3 has 16 amino acids. The CDR3 DNA reads as TGTGCCAGCAGCTTAGTTGCGGGGGGGAGCTCCTACGAGCAGTACTTC. This encodes CASSLVAGGSSYEQYF.

This rearrangement joins TRBV29-1 to TRBJ2-7; 8 bases line up with TRBD1. V shed 3 bases, J shed 11 bases, and the junction held 6 bases outside the gene matches. Germline V gives CDR1 SQVTM, CDR2 ANQGSEA. The CDR3 is made up of 11 amino acids. In DNA, the CDR3 is TGCAGCGTTGACGCGACAGGGGAAGAGTACTTC. Translation gives CSVDATGEEYF.

The DNA for the CDR3 is TGCAGCGTTGAAGATATAAGGCTACCCTTTGAAGCTTTCTTT. Protein: CSVEDIRLPFEAFF. The chain is built from TRBV29-1 and TRBJ1-1; no clear D gene. V was trimmed by 0 bases and J by 7 bases, leaving 15 bases between them. CDR1 and CDR2 (germline): SQVTM, ANQGSEA. This CDR3 spans 14 amino acids. Complete variable domain (other parts from reference TRBV29-1 and TRBJ1-1): SAVISQKPSRDICQRGTSLTIQCQVDSQVTMMFWYRQQPGQSLTLIATANQGSEATYESGFVIDKFPISRPNLTFSTLTVSNMSPEDSSIYLCSVEDIRLPFEAFFGQGTRLTVV.

The V call is TRBV6-1, the J call TRBJ2-7, with TRBD1 identical over 9 bases. Germline V lookup: CDR1 MNHNS, CDR2 SASEGT. The CDR3 covers 15 residues. V trimming: 9 bases; J trimming: 2 bases; junction bases outside the gene matches: 11. Written as DNA, the CDR3 is TGTGCCAGTGGTCCGGGACAGGGAAAGCCCTACGAGCAGTACTTC. Encoded protein: CASGPGQGKPYEQYF.

V and J are TRBV6-1 and TRBJ1-4; 7 positions match TRBD1. V shed 2 bases, J shed 10 bases, and the junction held 16 bases outside the gene matches. Germline-derived CDR1 and CDR2 are MNHNS and SASEGT. This CDR3 spans 17 amino acids. The CDR3 spells CASSENVGTEKNLKLFF. Written as DNA, the CDR3 is TGTGCCAGCAGTGAAAATGTGGGGACAGAGAAAAATTTAAAACTGTTTTTT.

J is TRBJ1-5 and V is TRBV5-6; possibly TRBD1 for D (6 bases). Germline CDR1 SGHDT, CDR2 YYEEEE. V was trimmed by 4 bases and J by 1 base, leaving 9 bases between them. The CDR3 covers 14 residues. The CDR3: CASSQGQSNQPQHF. The CDR3 region has the DNA TGTGCCAGCAGCCAAGGACAGAGCAATCAGCCCCAGCATTTT.

The chain carries TRBV5-1 and TRBJ1-2, with D possibly matching TRBD1 (5 bases). The CDR3 length is 13 residues. Per germline, CDR1 SGHRS and CDR2 YFSETQ. V shed 0 bases and J shed 8 bases, with 11 bases lying between them. For the CDR3, the DNA is TGCGCCAGCAGCTTGGTTGGGGCCGCAGGCTACACCTTC. This translates into CASSLVGAAGYTF.

Details on this clone: Relative to the germline gene, one junction end is altered; a read error may explain this. V and J are TRBV7-6 and TRBJ1-3; D is unresolved. CDR3 length: 13 residues. CDR1 and CDR2 from the germline V gene are SGHVS and FNYEAQ. The CDR3 loop is CASSVAAGNTIYF. CDR3 nucleotide sequence: TGTGCCAGCAGCGTAGCGGCTGGAAACACCATATATTTT.

The chain carries TRBV15 and TRBJ2-7; D is possibly TRBD2 (6 bases). The CDR3 totals 12 residues. The germline V and J ends were trimmed by 4 bases and 4 bases, with 8 bases remaining between them. The germline CDR1 and CDR2 sequences are LNHNV and YYDKDF (reference sequence). CDR3 bases: TGTGCCACCAGCACAGGGAGGTACGAGCAGTACTTC. Amino acid sequence: CATSTGRYEQYF.

The gene calls are TRBV5-6 and TRBJ1-6; 10 bases agree with TRBD1. V was clipped by 4 bases and J by 7 bases; unmatched bases: 5. Germline V gene sequence: CDR1 SGHDT, CDR2 YYEEEE. This CDR3 spans 15 amino acids. In DNA form, the CDR3 reads TGTGCCAGCAGCGTCTCGGGACAGGGGAATTCACCCCTCCACTTT. As protein: CASSVSGQGNSPLHF. Using reference TRBV5-6 and TRBJ1-6 for the parts outside the CDR3, the full variable domain is DAGVTQSPTHLIKTRGQQVTLRCSPKSGHDTVSWYQQALGQGPQFIFQYYEEEERQRGNFPDRFSGHQFPNYSSELNVNALLLGDSALYLCASSVSGQGNSPLHFGNGTRLTVT.

V and J are TRBV15 and TRBJ2-7; no definite D call. V lost 4 bases and J 7 bases, leaving 11 bases between the germline ends. The CDR3 is 12 residues long. CDR1 and CDR2 from the germline V gene are LNHNV and YYDKDF (reference sequence). DNA of the CDR3: TGTGCCACCAGCAATTTCAACGGGGAGCAGTACTTC. It encodes CATSNFNGEQYF.

V and J are TRBV12-5 and TRBJ1-2; 7 positions match TRBD1. The CDR3 extends over 13 amino acids. Germline assignment: CDR1 LGHNT and CDR2 FRNRAP. J lost 6 bases, V lost 7 bases, and 8 bases had no gene match. This CDR3 reads CASALTGFDGYTF. The DNA for the CDR3 is TGTGCTAGTGCACTGACAGGGTTTGATGGCTACACCTTC.

The chain links TRBV5-6 to TRBJ2-7; the D is unclear. CDR1 is SGHDT, CDR2 YYEEEE, per germline. Trimming took 5 bases from V and 3 from J, leaving 15 bases between them. The CDR3 is 14 amino acids. The CDR3: CASSYGSKLYEQYF. CDR3 DNA: TGTGCCAGCAGTTATGGTTCTAAGCTCTACGAGCAGTACTTC.

This clone is classed as medium-sized. This chain joins TRBV4-1 and TRBJ1-2; D uncertain. The CDR3 is 17 residues long. Germline V gene data show CDR1 as MGHRA and CDR2 as YSYEKL. V was pared by 0 bases and J by 3 bases, with 17 bases between. CDR3 sequence reads: CASSQEPPGQFYYGYTF. As DNA, the CDR3 is TGCGCCAGCAGCCAAGAACCCCCCGGGCAGTTTTACTATGGCTACACCTTC.

The rearrangement uses TRBV7-9 and TRBJ2-5, with D maybe TRBD2 (6 bases). This CDR3 is 15 amino acids long. CDR1 and CDR2 (germline): SEHNR, FQNEAQ (reference sequence). This CDR3 reads CASEERGGWQETQYF. CDR3 DNA sequence: TGTGCGTCGGAGGAAAGGGGAGGTTGGCAAGAGACCCAGTACTTC.

The J gene is TRBJ2-1, the V gene TRBV7-3, with 9 positions matching TRBD1. V was clipped by 0 bases and J by 6 bases; unmatched bases: 3. The CDR3 has 15 amino acids. Germline V gives CDR1 SGHTA, CDR2 FQGTGA. CDR3 protein: CASSLTGTGSNEQFF. The DNA of the CDR3 is TGTGCCAGCAGCTTAACCGGGACAGGGAGCAATGAGCAGTTCTTC.

The chain joins TRBV5-5 to TRBJ1-2; TRBD1 agrees at 8 bases. This CDR3 region has 18 residues. Germline V gene data show CDR1 as SGHKS and CDR2 as YYEKEE (reference sequence). V dropped 2 bases and J dropped 4; count of bases not matched to a gene: 16. DNA of the CDR3: TGTGCCAGCAGCTTTTCTTCGGGACAGGAAATTCTGGGCTATGGCTACACCTTC. Protein product: CASSFSSGQEILGYGYTF. The variable domain in full, with the rest retrieved from reference TRBV5-5 and TRBJ1-2, is DAGVTQSPTHLIKTRGQQVTLRCSPISGHKSVSWYQQVLGQGPQFIFQYYEKEERGRGNFPDRFSARQFPNYSSELNVNALLLGDSALYLCASSFSSGQEILGYGYTFGSGTRLTVV.

The rearrangement uses TRBV27 and TRBJ1-2; D ambiguous. This CDR3 is built from 12 residues. CDR1 MNHEY and CDR2 SMNVEV come from the germline V gene (reference sequence). V lost 6 bases to trimming and J lost 5 bases, with 10 bases between them. CDR3 coding DNA: TGTGCCAGCAGCCCCGGACCTTATGGCTACACCTTC. Translating it yields CASSPGPYGYTF.

The J gene is TRBJ1-1, the V gene TRBV7-8; 7 bases are a match to TRBD1. The CDR3 covers 18 residues. Germline CDR1 and CDR2: SGHVS and FQNEAQ. V shed 1 base and J 4 bases; nucleotides not matched to a gene: 15. CDR3 sequence: CASSLDNRGGRTGTEAFF. CDR3 DNA sequence: TGTGCCAGCAGCTTAGATAACAGGGGCGGCCGAACAGGCACTGAAGCTTTCTTT. The full variable domain, in which reference TRBV7-8 and TRBJ1-1 provide the parts outside the CDR3, is GAGVSQSPRYKVAKRGQDVALRCDPISGHVSLFWYQQALGQGPEFLTYFQNEAQLDKSGLPSDRFFAERPEGSVSTLKIQRTQQEDSAVYLCASSLDNRGGRTGTEAFFGQGTRLTVV.

V is TRBV6-5 and J is TRBJ1-5; D may be TRBD1 (6 bases). The germline V gene encodes CDR1 MNHEY and CDR2 SVGAGI. Trimming shortened V by 5 bases and J by 0 bases, and 11 bases separated the two germline ends. The CDR3 contains 15 residues. The CDR3 loop reads CASSLTGTSNQPQHF. The DNA for the CDR3 is TGTGCCAGCAGTCTCACAGGGACTAGCAATCAGCCCCAGCATTTT.

CDR3 sequence reads: CASSLDRTPSTDTQYF. In nucleotides, the CDR3 is TGTGCCAGCAGCTTAGATCGGACACCCAGCACAGATACGCAGTATTTT. The chain is built from TRBV7-6 and TRBJ2-3, with D possibly matching TRBD1 (5 bases). The CDR3 runs to 16 residues. The V end was cut by 1 base, the J end by 0 bases, with 11 bases between. CDR1 is SGHVS, CDR2 FNYEAQ, per germline.

For the CDR3, the DNA is TGTGCCAGCAGTTTCGTTGCTAACTATGGCTACACCTTC. It yields the protein CASSFVANYGYTF. The chain joins TRBV27 to TRBJ1-2, with unresolved D. CDR1 is MNHEY, CDR2 SMNVEV, per germline (reference sequence). The germline V and J ends were trimmed by 3 bases and 0 bases, with 5 bases remaining between them. The CDR3 is 13 amino acids.

The chain employs TRBV27 and TRBJ2-1, with 7 bases lining up with TRBD2. V lost 2 bases, J lost 3 bases, and 10 bases stayed unmatched. CDR1 is MNHEY and CDR2 is SMNVEV in the germline V gene (reference sequence). The CDR3 spans 17 residues. For the CDR3, the DNA is TGTGCCAGCAGTTTAGGGAGGGGCGTTAATGTCTACAATGAGCAGTTCTTC. Its translation is CASSLGRGVNVYNEQFF.

Only one count was recorded for this clone. The DNA for the CDR3 is TGTGCCATCACCGACAGCGACAGGTGGTTAATGAACACTGAAGCTTTCTTT. This translates into CAITDSDRWLMNTEAFF. The genes are TRBV10-3 and TRBJ1-1; TRBD1 is a possible D gene (6 bases). The V gene lost 7 bases and the J gene lost 0 bases, with 21 bases spanning the gap. Germline V CDR1 and CDR2: ENHRY, SYGVKD. The CDR3 length is 17 residues.

The V and J genes are TRBV13 and TRBJ2-7, with 8 bases matching TRBD1. The trim removed 5 bases at V and 4 bases at J, leaving 7 bases unmatched. CDR1 PRHDT and CDR2 FYEKMQ come from the germline V gene (reference sequence). The CDR3 is 14 residues long. CDR3 coding DNA: TGTGCCAGCAGCCCTGGGACAGGTCTGTACGAGCAGTACTTC. Translating it yields CASSPGTGLYEQYF.

DNA for the CDR3: TGTGCCAGCAGTTACGGGGGGCACAATGAGCAGTTCTTC. This codes for CASSYGGHNEQFF. The chain carries TRBV6-5 and TRBJ2-1; D may match TRBD1 or TRBD2 (6 bases each). The V and J ends lost 2 bases and 5 bases respectively, with 7 bases between them. This CDR3 spans 13 amino acids. The germline V gene has CDR1 MNHEY and CDR2 SVGAGI.